This TCR beta chain appears in the sequencing data of a study of T cell repertoires in cytomegalovirus infection. This clonotype was seen repeatedly, ten times or more. The antigen is undetermined. TCRdb recomputed calls from the reads with MiXCR, one row per CDR3 protein. The repertoire holds about 830,000 distinct CDR3 sequences, with approximately 32% as singletons. Germline values: CDR1 MNHNS, CDR2 SASEGT. CDR3 length: 13 amino acids. The V end lost 7 bases, the J end lost 2 bases, and 11 bases lay between the germline ends. The source material was cultured CD8+ T cells from PBMCs, sampled from culture after CMV antigen stimulation. The gene calls are TRBV6-1 and TRBJ1-1; a possible D gene is TRBD1 (5 bases). The source is a human donor in good health (CMV status not recorded). Some clones in this sample may be carry-over from other donors' samples. CDR3 residues: CASTSTGNTEAFF. CDR3 coding DNA: TGTGCCAGCACTAGTACAGGAAACACTGAAGCTTTCTTT.